Listed below are T cell receptor beta chains from one sample, sequenced in a study of T cells in Graves' hyperthyroidism and ophthalmopathy. TCRdb recomputed calls from the multiplex PCR reads with MiXCR, one row per CDR3 protein. Of approximately 410,000 distinct CDR3 sequences in the sample, roughly 15% were seen once. Sequencing input: blood. Every receptor here comes from a woman under 30 with Graves' hyperthyroidism. Each CDR3 is given with its conserved first and last residue. A D gene is named only where the DNA matches it firmly. Rows give clone size only sometimes, using once, few, many, or a class for an expanded clone.

abundance: many
d_gene: .
v_gene: TRBV6-2/TRBV6-3
j_gene: TRBJ1-1
CDR3nt: TGTGCCAACCAGCAGGTTGAAGCTTTCTTT
CDR3aa: CANQQVEAFF

abundance: few
d_gene: .
v_gene: TRBV19
j_gene: TRBJ1-1
CDR3nt: TGTGCCAGTAGTATCGTCAGGGAGGGGACTGAAGCTTTCTTT
CDR3aa: CASSIVREGTEAFF

abundance: many
d_gene: .
v_gene: TRBV14
j_gene: TRBJ2-7
CDR3nt: TGTGCCAGCAGCGGGGGTCGGAACGGAGAGCAGTACTTC
CDR3aa: CASSGGRNGEQYF

abundance: many
d_gene: .
v_gene: TRBV15
j_gene: TRBJ2-7
CDR3nt: TGTGCCACCAGCAGAGATGTACGCTCCTACGAGCAGTACTTC
CDR3aa: CATSRDVRSYEQYF

abundance: many
d_gene: .
v_gene: TRBV25-1
j_gene: TRBJ2-2
CDR3nt: TGTGCCAGCAGTGCTTCGAATACCGGGGAGCTGTTTTTT
CDR3aa: CASSASNTGELFF

abundance: .
d_gene: .
v_gene: TRBV19
j_gene: TRBJ1-1
CDR3nt: TGTGCCAGTAGTGCTTTGTGGGGGAACACTGAAGCTTTCTTT
CDR3aa: CASSALWGNTEAFF

abundance: .
d_gene: .
v_gene: TRBV5-8
j_gene: TRBJ2-7
CDR3nt: TGTGCCAGCAGCTTGGACAGGGAGGGTACGGAAATATACGAGCAGTACTTC
CDR3aa: CASSLDREGTEIYEQYF

abundance: many
d_gene: TRBD2
v_gene: TRBV7-6
j_gene: TRBJ2-3
CDR3nt: TGTGCCAGCAGCTTGATAGCGGGAAAAGTCACAGATACGCAGTATTTT
CDR3aa: CASSLIAGKVTDTQYF

abundance: few
d_gene: TRBD1
v_gene: TRBV29-1
j_gene: TRBJ1-2
CDR3nt: TGCAGCGTGGCCACAGGGGCCTATGGCTACACCTTC
CDR3aa: CSVATGAYGYTF

abundance: .
d_gene: .
v_gene: TRBV7-9
j_gene: TRBJ1-1
CDR3nt: TGTGCCAGCAGCTTAGGCGGTACAGGCAGCGGAGGCACTGAAGCTTTCTTT
CDR3aa: CASSLGGTGSGGTEAFF

abundance: many
d_gene: TRBD1
v_gene: TRBV30
j_gene: TRBJ2-5
CDR3nt: TGTGCCTGGAGTGTCCCCTGGACAGGTCTACAAGAGACCCAGTACTTC
CDR3aa: CAWSVPWTGLQETQYF

abundance: .
d_gene: TRBD2
v_gene: TRBV6-9
j_gene: TRBJ2-2
CDR3nt: TGTGCCAGCAGTTACGAACTAGCGGCGAACACCGGGGAGCTGTTTTTT
CDR3aa: CASSYELAANTGELFF

abundance: many
d_gene: TRBD1
v_gene: TRBV10-3
j_gene: TRBJ2-5
CDR3nt: TGTGCCATCAGTGAGACAGGGGTGGAGACCCAGTACTTC
CDR3aa: CAISETGVETQYF

abundance: few
d_gene: .
v_gene: TRBV18
j_gene: TRBJ1-1
CDR3nt: TGTGCCAGCTCACCACCCGGGACAATGAACACTGAAGCTTTCTTT
CDR3aa: CASSPPGTMNTEAFF

abundance: few
d_gene: TRBD1
v_gene: TRBV20-1
j_gene: TRBJ1-5
CDR3nt: TGCAGTGCTAGATCGGACAGGGAGGATCAGCCCCAGCATTTT
CDR3aa: CSARSDREDQPQHF

abundance: many
d_gene: TRBD1
v_gene: TRBV7-8
j_gene: TRBJ2-7
CDR3nt: TGTGCCAGCAGCCGGGACAGCGACTCCTACGAGCAGTACTTC
CDR3aa: CASSRDSDSYEQYF

abundance: many
d_gene: .
v_gene: TRBV3-1
j_gene: TRBJ2-7
CDR3nt: TGTGCCAGCAGCCAAGAAGTACCGGTTACCTACGAGCAGTACTTC
CDR3aa: CASSQEVPVTYEQYF

abundance: many
d_gene: TRBD2
v_gene: TRBV5-1
j_gene: TRBJ2-5
CDR3nt: TGCGCCAGCAGCTTAGCGGGAATGGAGACCCAGTACTTC
CDR3aa: CASSLAGMETQYF

abundance: many
d_gene: TRBD2
v_gene: TRBV28
j_gene: TRBJ2-1
CDR3nt: TGTGCCAGCAGTTTCCTGACTAGCGGGGGAGGTTCGAATGAGCAGTTCTTC
CDR3aa: CASSFLTSGGGSNEQFF

abundance: few
d_gene: .
v_gene: TRBV29-1
j_gene: TRBJ1-2
CDR3nt: TGCAGCGTTGGGACGAACTATGGCTACACCTTC
CDR3aa: CSVGTNYGYTF

abundance: .
d_gene: TRBD2
v_gene: TRBV9
j_gene: TRBJ2-5
CDR3nt: TGTGCCAGCAGCGTAGGCGGGAGCGTACCATCAGAGACCCAGTACTTC
CDR3aa: CASSVGGSVPSETQYF

abundance: .
d_gene: TRBD2
v_gene: TRBV19
j_gene: TRBJ2-1
CDR3nt: TGTGCCAGTAGTTGGGGGGCTAGCGGGACCCCCTACAATGAGCAGTTCTTC
CDR3aa: CASSWGASGTPYNEQFF

abundance: many
d_gene: .
v_gene: TRBV20-1
j_gene: TRBJ2-1
CDR3nt: TGCAGTGCTAGGAGCGGAGGGCCGACTTATGTAAATGAGCAGTTCTTC
CDR3aa: CSARSGGPTYVNEQFF

abundance: .
d_gene: .
v_gene: TRBV9
j_gene: TRBJ2-3
CDR3nt: TGTGCCAGCAGCGTAGCTACCTCCTCGGCCTTAGATACGCAGTATTTT
CDR3aa: CASSVATSSALDTQYF

abundance: .
d_gene: .
v_gene: TRBV6-2/TRBV6-3
j_gene: TRBJ2-2
CDR3nt: TGTGCCAGCAGTACACCGCGGGCCCCGAACACCGGGGAGCTGTTTTTT
CDR3aa: CASSTPRAPNTGELFF

abundance: many
d_gene: .
v_gene: TRBV6-1
j_gene: TRBJ1-1
CDR3nt: TGTGCCAGCAAAAGGGGTGATGCTTTCTTT
CDR3aa: CASKRGDAFF

abundance: many
d_gene: .
v_gene: TRBV7-8
j_gene: TRBJ2-1
CDR3nt: TGTGCCAGCAGCTACGCAAGCTCCTACAATGAGCAGTTCTTC
CDR3aa: CASSYASSYNEQFF

abundance: many
d_gene: .
v_gene: TRBV20-1
j_gene: TRBJ2-1
CDR3nt: TGCAGTGCTAGAGATGGGGAGCTCTCCTACAATGAGCAGTTCTTC
CDR3aa: CSARDGELSYNEQFF

abundance: many
d_gene: .
v_gene: TRBV7-3
j_gene: TRBJ1-1
CDR3nt: TGTGCCAGCAGCTTCGACAAGAACACTGAAGCTTTCTTT
CDR3aa: CASSFDKNTEAFF

abundance: many
d_gene: TRBD2
v_gene: TRBV28
j_gene: TRBJ2-5
CDR3nt: TGTGCCAGCAGTTTGGATCTAGCGGGAGGGCGGACCCAGTACTTC
CDR3aa: CASSLDLAGGRTQYF

abundance: many
d_gene: .
v_gene: TRBV30
j_gene: TRBJ1-4
CDR3nt: TGTGCCTGGAGTGCACAGATTAATGAAAAACTGTTTTTT
CDR3aa: CAWSAQINEKLFF

abundance: many
d_gene: TRBD1
v_gene: TRBV6-1
j_gene: TRBJ2-7
CDR3nt: TGTGCCAGCAGCGAACCCGGGACAGGTTCGTACGAGCAGTACTTC
CDR3aa: CASSEPGTGSYEQYF

abundance: many
d_gene: .
v_gene: TRBV7-8
j_gene: TRBJ2-7
CDR3nt: TGTGCCAGCAGCTTAATAGGCCACGAGCAGTACTTC
CDR3aa: CASSLIGHEQYF

abundance: few
d_gene: .
v_gene: TRBV6-5
j_gene: TRBJ2-2
CDR3nt: TGTGCCAGCAGTTACTGGGCAGGGCTAAAGGGCGGGGAGCTGTTTTTT
CDR3aa: CASSYWAGLKGGELFF

abundance: .
d_gene: TRBD2
v_gene: TRBV4-1
j_gene: TRBJ2-7
CDR3nt: TGCGCCAGCAGCCAAGTCTGGGGGGGAGGTGAGCAGTACTTC
CDR3aa: CASSQVWGGGEQYF

abundance: few
d_gene: .
v_gene: TRBV5-6
j_gene: TRBJ2-7
CDR3nt: TGTGCCAGCAGCATAGACAACTACGAGCAGTACTTC
CDR3aa: CASSIDNYEQYF

abundance: many
d_gene: .
v_gene: TRBV6-1
j_gene: TRBJ1-5
CDR3nt: TGTGCCAGCAGTCCCCGACGTGAAGGTCAGCCCCAGCATTTT
CDR3aa: CASSPRREGQPQHF

abundance: .
d_gene: TRBD2
v_gene: TRBV7-6
j_gene: TRBJ2-1
CDR3nt: TGTGCCAGCAGTCGGGGAGGGCTAACCTACAATGAGCAGTTCTTC
CDR3aa: CASSRGGLTYNEQFF

abundance: .
d_gene: .
v_gene: TRBV6-5
j_gene: TRBJ1-5
CDR3nt: TGTGCCAGCAGTTACGCGGGGGGCCAGGGTCAGCCCCAGCATTTT
CDR3aa: CASSYAGGQGQPQHF

abundance: few
d_gene: .
v_gene: TRBV28
j_gene: TRBJ1-1
CDR3nt: TGTGCCAGCAGTTCCACTTACCGGGACCGGGCTCGGATTTCGCATGGGAACACTGAAGCTTTCTTT
CDR3aa: CASSSTYRDRARISHGNTEAFF

abundance: many
d_gene: .
v_gene: TRBV28
j_gene: TRBJ1-1
CDR3nt: TGTGCCAGCATACGGGGGGCCGCTCTTGAAGCTTTCTTT
CDR3aa: CASIRGAALEAFF

abundance: .
d_gene: .
v_gene: TRBV5-6
j_gene: TRBJ2-2
CDR3nt: TGTGCCAGCAGCTGGGACCAGGGGTCTAAACTGGCCGGGGAGCTGTTTTTT
CDR3aa: CASSWDQGSKLAGELFF

abundance: many
d_gene: .
v_gene: TRBV28
j_gene: TRBJ1-1
CDR3nt: TGTGCCAGCAGTCCCTCAGGACTCGGAAGGACTGAAGCTTTCTTT
CDR3aa: CASSPSGLGRTEAFF

abundance: many
d_gene: TRBD2
v_gene: TRBV11-2
j_gene: TRBJ2-1
CDR3nt: TGTGCCAGCAGCTCCGGACTAGCGGGACACGTTGAGCAGTTCTTC
CDR3aa: CASSSGLAGHVEQFF

abundance: many
d_gene: TRBD1
v_gene: TRBV30
j_gene: TRBJ2-7
CDR3nt: TGTGCCTGGACCGGGACAGGGAACGACGAGCAGTACTTC
CDR3aa: CAWTGTGNDEQYF

abundance: many
d_gene: TRBD1
v_gene: TRBV28
j_gene: TRBJ1-2
CDR3nt: TGTGCCAGCATTTTCCCGGGACAGAACTATGGCTACACCTTC
CDR3aa: CASIFPGQNYGYTF

abundance: .
d_gene: .
v_gene: TRBV7-9
j_gene: TRBJ1-1
CDR3nt: TGTGCCAGCAGCTTACAGGGGACCCGTGAAGCTTTCTTT
CDR3aa: CASSLQGTREAFF

abundance: few
d_gene: .
v_gene: TRBV6-6
j_gene: TRBJ2-3
CDR3nt: TGTGCCAGCAGTTACCGAGGGAGGACGACAGATACGCAGTATTTT
CDR3aa: CASSYRGRTTDTQYF

abundance: many
d_gene: .
v_gene: TRBV28
j_gene: TRBJ1-2
CDR3nt: TGTGCCAGCAGTTTAAGAGTCCCGGGCAATGGCTACACCTTC
CDR3aa: CASSLRVPGNGYTF

abundance: many
d_gene: TRBD2
v_gene: TRBV6-2/TRBV6-3
j_gene: TRBJ2-7
CDR3nt: TGTGCCAGCAGTTCAGGGACTAGCGTCCACGAGCAGTACTTC
CDR3aa: CASSSGTSVHEQYF

abundance: many
d_gene: .
v_gene: TRBV29-1
j_gene: TRBJ2-3
CDR3nt: TGCAGCGTTGTTCCCGGAACAGATACGCAGTATTTT
CDR3aa: CSVVPGTDTQYF

abundance: many
d_gene: TRBD1
v_gene: TRBV7-8
j_gene: TRBJ2-1
CDR3nt: TGTGCCAGCAGCTGGGGACAGATAGGAAATGAGCAGTTCTTC
CDR3aa: CASSWGQIGNEQFF

abundance: many
d_gene: TRBD2
v_gene: TRBV28
j_gene: TRBJ2-5
CDR3nt: TGTGCCAGCAGTCTTCGGACTAGCGGACCCAGGACCCAGTACTTC
CDR3aa: CASSLRTSGPRTQYF